This T cell receptor beta chain was identified in a study of blood T cell repertoires in COVID-19. The wider study: Spain, Italy and the United States supplied samples that represented acute and convalescent COVID-19. PBMCs, B-cell-depleted T cells, or T cells were the source of the cDNA or gDNA that made up the material.

CDR1 and CDR2 (germline): SGHVS, FQNEAQ. V lost 5 bases to trimming and J lost 4 bases, with 21 bases between them. The CDR3 contains 16 residues. Authors' methods: Reference gene primers were amplified, and this amplification served to estimate nucleated cell counts. Repertoires were generated with immunoSEQ multiplex PCR, while TCRdb's copy carries only in-frame clones and drops some. V and J calls and clone size are those listed in that table; D and trimming were worked out from the DNA. The sample shows about 260,000 clones, over 75% of them seen only once. The receptor comes from a human donor in a cohort sampled during active COVID-19. The chain joins TRBV7-8 to TRBJ2-7; a possible D gene is TRBD2 (7 bases). Sequenced material: peripheral blood. Written as DNA, the CDR3 is TGTGCCAGCAGCGGGTGGGCGGGGGCAAAAGAATACGAGCAGTACTTC. Its translation: CASSGWAGAKEYEQYF. The whole variable domain, remainder taken from reference TRBV7-8 and TRBJ2-7, is GAGVSQSPRYKVAKRGQDVALRCDPISGHVSLFWYQQALGQGPEFLTYFQNEAQLDKSGLPSDRFFAERPEGSVSTLKIQRTQQEDSAVYLCASSGWAGAKEYEQYFGPGTRLTVT.